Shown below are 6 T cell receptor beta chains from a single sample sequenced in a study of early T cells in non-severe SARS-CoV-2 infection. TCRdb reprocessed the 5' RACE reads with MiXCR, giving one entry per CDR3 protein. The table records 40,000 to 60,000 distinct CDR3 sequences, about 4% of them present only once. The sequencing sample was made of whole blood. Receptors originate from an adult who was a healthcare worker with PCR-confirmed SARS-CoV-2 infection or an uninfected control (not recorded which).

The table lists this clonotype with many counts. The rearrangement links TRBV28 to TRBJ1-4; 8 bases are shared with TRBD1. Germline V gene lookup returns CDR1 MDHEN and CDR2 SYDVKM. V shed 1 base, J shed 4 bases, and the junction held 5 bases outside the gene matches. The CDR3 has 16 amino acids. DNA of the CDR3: TGTGCCAGCAGTTTATCCAGGGGGCCCGTTAATGAAAAACTGTTTTTT. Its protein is CASSLSRGPVNEKLFF.

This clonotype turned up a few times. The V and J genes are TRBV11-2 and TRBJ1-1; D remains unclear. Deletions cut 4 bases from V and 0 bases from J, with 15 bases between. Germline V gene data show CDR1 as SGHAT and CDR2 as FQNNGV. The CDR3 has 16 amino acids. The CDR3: CASSSPLGILNTEAFF. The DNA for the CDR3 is TGTGCCAGCAGCTCCCCCCTTGGGATCCTGAACACTGAAGCTTTCTTT.

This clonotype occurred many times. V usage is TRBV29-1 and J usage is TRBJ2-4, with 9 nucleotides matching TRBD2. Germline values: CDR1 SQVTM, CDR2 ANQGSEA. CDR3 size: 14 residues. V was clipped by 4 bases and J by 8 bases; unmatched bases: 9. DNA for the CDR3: TGCAGCGTTGTGAAGTCGGCGGGAGGGGACATTCAGTACTTC. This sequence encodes CSVVKSAGGDIQYF.

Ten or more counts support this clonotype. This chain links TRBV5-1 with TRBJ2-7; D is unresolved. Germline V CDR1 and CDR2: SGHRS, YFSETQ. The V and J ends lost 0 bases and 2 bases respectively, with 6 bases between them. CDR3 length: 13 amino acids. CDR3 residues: CASSLGTPYEQYF. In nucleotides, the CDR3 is TGCGCCAGCAGCTTGGGCACACCCTACGAGCAGTACTTC.

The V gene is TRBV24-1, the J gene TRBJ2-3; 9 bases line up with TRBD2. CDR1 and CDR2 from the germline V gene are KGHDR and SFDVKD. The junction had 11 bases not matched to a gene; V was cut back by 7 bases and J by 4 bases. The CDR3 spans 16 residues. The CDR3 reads CATSPISGSRPDTQYF. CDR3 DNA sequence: TGTGCCACCAGCCCTATTAGCGGGAGTAGGCCAGATACGCAGTATTTT.

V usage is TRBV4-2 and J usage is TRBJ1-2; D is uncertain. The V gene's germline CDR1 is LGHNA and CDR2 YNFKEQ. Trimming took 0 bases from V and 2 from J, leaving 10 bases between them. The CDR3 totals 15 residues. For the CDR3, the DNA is TGTGCCAGCAGCCAAGATCCGGGAAGGAACTATGGCTACACCTTC. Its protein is CASSQDPGRNYGYTF.